Presented here are 31 T cell receptor beta chains from one specimen sequenced in a study of blood T cell repertoires in COVID-19. The repertoire was sequenced with immunoSEQ multiplex PCR; TCRdb's copy has only in-frame clones and lacks some. The sample includes 250,000 or so clones, 83% of them seen just once. The material sequenced was PBMCs or T cells enriched from blood (not recorded which). These receptors originate from a middle-aged woman who had been exposed to COVID-19.

The chain is built from TRBV10-2 and TRBJ1-1; D unresolved. This CDR3 spans 13 amino acids. CDR1 WSHSY and CDR2 SAAADI come from the germline V gene. Trimming removed 5 bases from V and 2 bases from J, with 9 bases in between. The CDR3 DNA follows: TGCGCCAGCAGTCGCCAGGAAAACACTGAAGCTTTCTTT. The encoded protein is CASSRQENTEAFF.

This chain connects TRBV25-1 to TRBJ2-1; perhaps TRBD2 as D (6 bases). Germline V gene sequence: CDR1 MGHDK, CDR2 SYGVNS. Trimming left V 6 bases short and J 8 bases short, with 20 bases between. The CDR3 contains 15 residues. The CDR3: CASSRGTGTQDEQFF. The CDR3 bases are TGTGCCAGCAGCCGAGGCACCGGGACTCAGGATGAGCAGTTCTTC.

The rearrangement uses TRBV5-1 and TRBJ1-5; the D gene is possibly TRBD1 (6 bases). This CDR3 comprises 15 residues. Trimming left V 0 bases short and J 3 bases short, with 10 bases between. The germline V gene has CDR1 SGHRS and CDR2 YFSETQ. The CDR3 spells CASSLEGVTNQPQHF. The CDR3, as DNA: TGCGCCAGCAGCTTGGAGGGGGTCACCAATCAGCCCCAGCATTTT.

The chain has TRBV5-1 and TRBJ2-7; possibly TRBD1 for D (5 bases). V was clipped by 1 base and J by 5 bases, with 7 bases between them. Germline values: CDR1 SGHRS, CDR2 YFSETQ. The CDR3 sequence is 12 residues long. The CDR3 region is CASSLIGDEQYF. The CDR3 DNA follows: TGCGCCAGCAGCTTGATAGGGGACGAGCAGTACTTC. The full variable domain, rest sourced from reference TRBV5-1 and TRBJ2-7, is KAGVTQTPRYLIKTRGQQVTLSCSPISGHRSVSWYQQTPGQGLQFLFEYFSETQRNKGNFPGRFSGRQFSNSRSEMNVSTLELGDSALYLCASSLIGDEQYFGPGTRLTVT.

Points on this clone: In the same sample, other DNA sequences code for this CDR3. The chain couples TRBV5-1 to TRBJ1-1; D call uncertain. Trimming left V 0 bases short and J 1 base short, with 4 bases between. The V gene's germline CDR1 is SGHRS and CDR2 YFSETQ. This CDR3 is built from 13 residues. The CDR3 loop is CASSLAGNTEAFF. CDR3 nucleotide sequence: TGCGCCAGCAGCTTGGCAGGGAACACTGAAGCTTTCTTT.

V gene TRBV6-1 combines with J gene TRBJ1-4; no clear D gene. Germline V gene data show CDR1 as MNHNS and CDR2 as SASEGT. V was trimmed by 3 bases and J by 0 bases, leaving 8 bases between them. The CDR3 spans 15 residues. CDR3 region: CASSDQRATNEKLFF. Written as DNA, the CDR3 is TGTGCCAGCAGTGACCAACGGGCAACTAATGAAAAACTGTTTTTT.

V and J are TRBV2 and TRBJ1-5, with D possibly being TRBD1 (5 bases). This CDR3 is built from 14 residues. Trimming pared 8 bases from V and 2 bases from J, leaving 13 bases between. CDR1 SNHLY and CDR2 FYNNEI come from the germline V gene. The CDR3 sequence: CASRGGSGNQPQHF. The CDR3, as DNA: TGTGCCAGCCGGGGGGGGTCTGGCAATCAGCCCCAGCATTTT.

V usage is TRBV27 and J usage is TRBJ2-1; possibly TRBD1 for D (5 bases). The germline CDR1 and CDR2 sequences are MNHEY and SMNVEV (reference sequence). The V gene lost 3 bases and the J gene lost 8 bases, with 11 bases spanning the gap. This CDR3 has 13 amino acids. CDR3 nucleotides: TGTGCCAGCAGTTTTAAAGGGGCGGATGAGCAGTTCTTC. Its protein product is CASSFKGADEQFF.

V gene TRBV25-1 combines with J gene TRBJ2-7, with TRBD2 matching over 7 bases. Germline V gives CDR1 MGHDK, CDR2 SYGVNS. This CDR3 has 11 residues. The CDR3: CARRGRHEQYF. DNA for the CDR3: TGTGCTAGGCGGGGGAGGCACGAGCAGTACTTC.

The chain employs TRBV19 and TRBJ1-2; 10 nucleotides align to TRBD1. The ends lost 3 bases at V and 4 bases at J; junction bases unmatched: 11. In germline, CDR1 is LNHDA, CDR2 SQIVND (reference sequence). The CDR3 consists of 17 residues. CDR3 protein: CASSIRDRGVLSYGYTF. CDR3 sequence (DNA): TGTGCCAGTAGTATTCGGGACAGGGGTGTCCTTTCCTATGGCTACACCTTC. The full variable domain, in which reference TRBV19 and TRBJ1-2 provide the parts outside the CDR3, is DGGITQSPKYLFRKEGQNVTLSCEQNLNHDAMYWYRQDPGQGLRLIYYSQIVNDFQKGDIAEGYSVSREKKESFPLTVTSAQKNPTAFYLCASSIRDRGVLSYGYTFGSGTRLTVV.

The chain joins TRBV30 to TRBJ2-1; TRBD2 aligns across 11 bases. The CDR3 loop spans 14 amino acids. The V segment lost 3 bases and the J segment 7 bases; nucleotides outside the gene matches: 5. Germline CDR1 and CDR2: GTSNPN and SVGIG (reference sequence). Here the CDR3 reads CAWSALAGENEQFF. The CDR3 DNA reads TGTGCCTGGAGCGCACTAGCGGGGGAGAATGAGCAGTTCTTC.

V is TRBV28 and J is TRBJ1-2, with D possibly TRBD1 on 6 matching bases. This CDR3 spans 18 amino acids. V dropped 6 bases and J dropped 4 bases, with 27 bases sitting between them. Germline V CDR1 and CDR2: MDHEN, SYDVKM. The DNA of the CDR3 is TGTGCCAGCAGGCCCTTTGGCTCCCCACAGGGTTTAGTCTATGGCTACACCTTC. Residues: CASRPFGSPQGLVYGYTF.

The chain employs TRBV6-6 and TRBJ1-6; no clear D. Germline loops: CDR1 MNHNY, CDR2 SVGAGI (reference sequence). The CDR3 totals 12 residues. The V gene lost 6 bases and the J gene lost 8 bases, with 8 bases spanning the gap. DNA of the CDR3: TGTGCCAGCAGGGCGGCAGATTCACCCCTCCACTTT. Its translation: CASRAADSPLHF.

V and J are TRBV6-5 and TRBJ1-2; weak D call: TRBD1 (5 bases). V dropped 4 bases and J dropped 4 bases, with 13 bases sitting between them. The germline V gene has CDR1 MNHEY and CDR2 SVGAGI. The CDR3 runs to 14 residues. In DNA form, the CDR3 reads TGTGCCAGCAGTTTCAGGGATGCAGGCTATGGCTACACCTTC. Amino acid sequence: CASSFRDAGYGYTF.

This chain connects TRBV9 to TRBJ1-5; D gene ambiguous. The germline CDR1 and CDR2 sequences are SGDLS and YYNGEE. Trimming cost V 0 bases and J 1 base, with 8 bases left between them. This CDR3 is built from 15 residues. CDR3 sequence (DNA): TGTGCCAGCAGCGTAGGTCAGGCGAGCAATCAGCCCCAGCATTTT. It yields the protein CASSVGQASNQPQHF.

This clone turned up a few times. The chain carries TRBV19 and TRBJ1-6, with 9 bases aligning to TRBD1. The CDR3 has 14 amino acids. Looked up from germline, CDR1 is LNHDA and CDR2 is SQIVND (reference sequence). The ends lost 5 bases at V and 9 bases at J; junction bases unmatched: 5. In DNA, the CDR3 is TGTGCCAGTAGTTCGGACAGGGGCCTTTCACCCCTCCACTTT. Its translation is CASSSDRGLSPLHF.

V and J are TRBV5-5 and TRBJ2-3; 12 nucleotides match TRBD2. The CDR3 contains 18 residues. Trimming cost V 1 base and J 4 bases; bases outside gene matches: 10. Germline lookup yields CDR1 SGHKS and CDR2 YYEKEE (reference sequence). This CDR3 is CASSLMSSGGAGADTQYF. The CDR3 nucleotides read TGTGCCAGCAGCTTGATGTCTAGCGGGGGGGCCGGTGCAGATACGCAGTATTTT.

The V call is TRBV5-1, the J call TRBJ2-5, with TRBD2 matching over 12 bases. The CDR3 sequence is 18 residues long. Losses at the gene ends were 0 bases for V and 1 base for J; bases not matched to a gene: 7. Germline CDR1 and CDR2: SGHRS and YFSETQ. Here the CDR3 reads CASSLVASGGGPQETQYF. CDR3 coding DNA: TGCGCCAGCAGCTTGGTGGCTAGCGGGGGGGGCCCCCAAGAGACCCAGTACTTC.

This chain joins TRBV5-5 and TRBJ2-3; D gene ambiguous. The germline V gene encodes CDR1 SGHKS and CDR2 YYEKEE (reference sequence). The V end was cut by 0 bases, the J end by 2 bases, with 7 bases between. The CDR3 has 14 residues. The CDR3 DNA reads as TGTGCCAGCAGCTTGGGAGGCTACACAGATACGCAGTATTTT. Translating gives CASSLGGYTDTQYF. Filled out from reference TRBV5-5 and TRBJ2-3, the complete variable domain reads DAGVTQSPTHLIKTRGQQVTLRCSPISGHKSVSWYQQVLGQGPQFIFQYYEKEERGRGNFPDRFSARQFPNYSSELNVNALLLGDSALYLCASSLGGYTDTQYFGPGTRLTVL.

This CDR3 reads CASSLGDRFAYSGANVLTF. As DNA, the CDR3 is TGCGCCAGCAGCTTGGGGGACAGGTTTGCCTACTCTGGGGCCAACGTCCTGACTTTC. The chain links TRBV5-1 to TRBJ2-6; 8 bases are a match to TRBD1. Germline V gives CDR1 SGHRS, CDR2 YFSETQ. This CDR3 region has 19 residues. The V and J ends lost 0 bases and 0 bases, in that order; junction bases with no gene match: 8.

This sequence joins TRBV27 and TRBJ1-2; maybe TRBD1 (6 bases). This CDR3 region has 15 residues. V lost 6 bases and J 6 bases, leaving 20 bases between the germline ends. Germline-derived CDR1 and CDR2 are MNHEY and SMNVEV (reference sequence). In nucleotides, the CDR3 is TGTGCCAGCAGATCCCCGGGGCAGGGGAGTAATGGCTACACCTTC. It specifies CASRSPGQGSNGYTF.

The chain has TRBV5-5 and TRBJ2-3; 11 nucleotides align to TRBD2. This CDR3 has 16 residues. Germline loops: CDR1 SGHKS, CDR2 YYEKEE (reference sequence). V lost 3 bases and J lost 1; bases outside the gene matches: 4. The chain's CDR3 is CASSSTSGGRTDTQYF. The CDR3 DNA sequence: TGTGCCAGCAGCTCTACTAGCGGGGGACGCACAGATACGCAGTATTTT.

The chain couples TRBV29-1 to TRBJ1-2; 11 bases agree with TRBD1. V shed 6 bases, J shed 8 bases, and the junction held 8 bases outside the gene matches. This CDR3 contains 13 residues. Germline lookup yields CDR1 SQVTM and CDR2 ANQGSEA. The CDR3 coding sequence is TGCAGCGTCCCAGGACAGGGGGCGCGCGGCTACACCTTC. This sequence encodes CSVPGQGARGYTF.

The genes are TRBV10-3 and TRBJ1-1; D perhaps matches TRBD1 (6 bases). The CDR3 extends over 13 amino acids. The germline V and J ends were trimmed by 11 bases and 3 bases, with 16 bases remaining between them. Germline V CDR1 and CDR2: ENHRY, SYGVKD. The CDR3 DNA sequence: TGTGCCCAAAAGGGGGTCGGAGACACTGAAGCTTTCTTT. This gives the protein CAQKGVGDTEAFF.

The chain employs TRBV4-3 and TRBJ1-2, with 9 bases aligning to TRBD1. The V segment lost 3 bases and the J segment 4 bases; nucleotides outside the gene matches: 9. Germline CDR1 LGHNA, CDR2 YSLEER. The CDR3 runs 16 residues. For the CDR3, the DNA is TGCGCCAGCAGCCAGGGGGAACAGGGGGCGGTCTATGGCTACACCTTC. Translation gives CASSQGEQGAVYGYTF.

The genes are TRBV6-2 or TRBV6-3 and TRBJ2-5, with 8 nucleotides matching TRBD2. The germline CDR1 and CDR2 sequences are MNHEY and SVGEGT. The J segment lost 1 base and the V segment lost 5 bases, leaving 9 bases of the junction unmatched. The CDR3 is 16 amino acids. DNA for the CDR3: TGTGCCAGCAGTCGGACCAGCGGGGGCCTCCAAGAGACCCAGTACTTC. Encoded protein: CASSRTSGGLQETQYF.

This chain links TRBV4-1 with TRBJ2-1; a weak D match, TRBD2 (6 bases). V was cut by 4 bases and J by 4 bases, with 8 bases left in between. Germline assignment: CDR1 MGHRA and CDR2 YSYEKL. The CDR3 spans 13 residues. The CDR3, as DNA: TGCGCCAGCAGCCTCGGGACTTACAATGAGCAGTTCTTC. It codes for CASSLGTYNEQFF.

The J gene is TRBJ1-3, the V gene TRBV30, with a possible D match to TRBD1 (6 bases). V was trimmed by 5 bases and J by 2 bases, leaving 7 bases between them. The CDR3 is made up of 12 amino acids. CDR1 and CDR2 from the germline V gene are GTSNPN and SVGIG (reference sequence). The CDR3 nucleotides read TGTGCCTGGCAGGGGCCTGGAAACACCATATATTTT. This sequence encodes CAWQGPGNTIYF.

The chain couples TRBV29-1 to TRBJ1-1; D unresolved. V gave up 4 bases and J gave up 3 bases, with 9 bases separating them. In germline, CDR1 is SQVTM, CDR2 ANQGSEA. CDR3 length: 12 residues. CDR3: CSVGGVYTEAFF. The CDR3 DNA is TGCAGCGTTGGCGGGGTATACACTGAAGCTTTCTTT.

J is TRBJ1-1 and V is TRBV12-5; TRBD1 aligns across 7 bases. The CDR3 loop spans 14 amino acids. Trimming removed 2 bases from V and 1 base from J; junction bases left unmatched: 1. CDR1 is LGHNT and CDR2 is FRNRAP in the germline V gene. CDR3: CASGLWDRNTEAFF. The DNA for the CDR3 is TGTGCTAGTGGTTTGTGGGACAGGAACACTGAAGCTTTCTTT.

The J gene is TRBJ2-7, the V gene TRBV2, with TRBD2 matching over 7 bases. The CDR3 contains 14 residues. CDR1 is SNHLY, CDR2 FYNNEI, per germline. Trimming at V came to 6 bases and at J to 2 bases, leaving 7 bases not matched to a gene. The CDR3 nucleotides are TGTGCCAGCAGGGGTGGGAGGGGAACCTACGAGCAGTACTTC. Translation gives CASRGGRGTYEQYF.